This T cell receptor beta chain is from a study of tumor-infiltrating lymphocytes in localized non-small cell lung cancer. This CDR3 comprises 17 residues. The trim removed 5 bases at V and 1 base at J, leaving 10 bases unmatched. Germline V lookup: CDR1 SEHNR, CDR2 FQNEAQ (reference sequence). Sequenced by immunoSEQ multiplex PCR; TCRdb stores in-frame clones only, minus some. The profile shows 12,000 or so clones, less than 80% of them singletons. The clonotype originates from a human donor with non-small cell lung cancer. The chain combines TRBV7-9 with TRBJ1-2; 10 bases line up with TRBD1. The sequenced sample consisted of uninvolved lung tissue not adjacent to the tumor. CDR3 protein: CASSPGTGVTFNYGYTF. The CDR3 DNA reads as TGTGCCAGCAGCCCAGGGACAGGGGTTACCTTTAACTATGGCTACACCTTC. Variable domain in full (rest from reference TRBV7-9 and TRBJ1-2): DTGVSQNPRHKITKRGQNVTFRCDPISEHNRLYWYRQTLGQGPEFLTYFQNEAQLEKSRLLSDRFSAERPKGSFSTLEIQRTEQGDSAMYLCASSPGTGVTFNYGYTFGSGTRLTVV.